The rows below give T cell receptor beta chains drawn from one sample of a study of T cell repertoires in ileal Crohn's disease. Data came from immunoSEQ multiplex PCR; TCRdb stores just in-frame clones and leaves some out. The sample gives about 520 clones, over 85% of which show up once; approximately 12% is in the top ten. The specimen sequenced was ileal tissue. Receptors originate from an adult with Crohn's disease. The CDR3 runs from the conserved cysteine through the conserved F or W. A D gene is named only where the DNA matches it firmly. Clone size is shown for a subset of rows, as once, few, many or a class of expanded clone.

>TRBV4-1|-|TRBJ1-2|-
TGCGCCAGCAGCCAGGGGGACACCCAAGGCTATGGCTACACCTTC
CASSQGDTQGYGYTF
>TRBV7-2|TRBD2|TRBJ2-7|-
TGTGCCAGCAGCTTTGCTAGCGGGAGCTCCTACGAGCAGTACTTC
CASSFASGSSYEQYF
>TRBV7-2|-|TRBJ1-1|-
TGTGCCAGCAGCTTTCGATTGGGAGAAACTGAAGCTTTCTTT
CASSFRLGETEAFF
>TRBV15|-|TRBJ1-2|-
TGTGCCACCAGCAGCAGGGAGCGTGGCTACACCTTC
CATSSRERGYTF
>TRBV28|TRBD1|TRBJ2-4|-
TGTGCCAGCACCTCCGGACAGGGCAAAAACATTCAGTACTTC
CASTSGQGKNIQYF
>TRBV2|-|TRBJ1-2|-
TGTGCCAGCAGTGAGCCCTCCGCCCATACTCAGGGAAAGAGGAGCTATGGCTACACCTTC
CASSEPSAHTQGKRSYGYTF
>TRBV4-3|TRBD2|TRBJ2-5|-
TGCGCCAGCAGCCTAGGACTAGCGGCCCAAGAGACCCAGTACTTC
CASSLGLAAQETQYF
>TRBV7-2|-|TRBJ2-7|-
TGTGCCAGCAGTAGCTCAGGGTACAGCTCCTACGAGCAGTACTTC
CASSSSGYSSYEQYF
>TRBV18|TRBD1|TRBJ2-2|-
TGTGCCAGCTCACCGGGGCCGGGACAGTACACCGGGGAGCTGTTTTTT
CASSPGPGQYTGELFF
>TRBV11-2|-|TRBJ1-2|-
TGTGCCAGCAGCTTAGATCAGCAGGGGAGTATCTATGGCTACACCTTC
CASSLDQQGSIYGYTF
>TRBV6-6|-|TRBJ1-1|-
TGTGCCAGCAGTTACCGGGAAGCTTTCTTT
CASSYREAFF
>TRBV7-6|-|TRBJ2-5|-
TGTGCCAGCAGCCTAAATCCGTTACTAGATTTTGTAGAGACCCAGTACTTC
CASSLNPLLDFVETQYF
>TRBV19|TRBD1|TRBJ1-5|-
TGTGCCGCTAGAGCCGGGACAGGGGGCAATCAGCCCCAGCATTTT
CAARAGTGGNQPQHF
>TRBV27|-|TRBJ2-7|-
TGTGCCAGCAGTTTAGCTCCAGGAATCTACGAGCAGTACTTC
CASSLAPGIYEQYF
>TRBV27|TRBD1|TRBJ1-2|-
TGTGCCAGCAGTTCCCGGACAGGGGACGGCTACACCTTC
CASSSRTGDGYTF
>TRBV19|-|TRBJ2-3|-
TGTGCCAGTAGTAGAATAGGGGATACGCAGTATTTT
CASSRIGDTQYF
>TRBV19|-|TRBJ2-2|-
TGTGCCAGTAGTATCAGGCCCCAGTACGGGGAGCTGTTTTTT
CASSIRPQYGELFF
>TRBV9|-|TRBJ1-1|-
TGTGCCAGCAGCGCTCTAGACAGTTACAACACTGAAGCTTTCTTT
CASSALDSYNTEAFF
>TRBV4-3|-|TRBJ1-4|-
TGCGCCAGCAGCCGCGAACTAGGGACAAGTAATGAAAAACTGTTTTTT
CASSRELGTSNEKLFF
>TRBV10-3|-|TRBJ1-3|-
TGTGCCATCTCAGCAGGGGCATCAGGTGGAAACACCATATATTTT
CAISAGASGGNTIYF
>TRBV19|TRBD1|TRBJ1-2|-
TGTGCCAGTAGTAGGGACAGGGGCGGTGGCTACACCTTC
CASSRDRGGGYTF
>TRBV9|-|TRBJ2-1|-
TGTGCCAGCAGCGTACCTCCCAATGAGCAGTTCTTC
CASSVPPNEQFF
>TRBV5-1|-|TRBJ1-2|-
TGCGCCAGCAGGACCCCTCAGCAGGGGAGTGGCTACACCTTC
CASRTPQQGSGYTF
>TRBV6-1|-|TRBJ2-7|-
TGTGCCAGCAGTGAAGGACCAGAGAGCCCCTACGAGCAGTACTTC
CASSEGPESPYEQYF
>TRBV5-1|-|TRBJ2-3|-
TGCGCCAGCAGCTCAGGACGGCTAGCCGGAGATACGCAGTATTTT
CASSSGRLAGDTQYF
>TRBV6-6|-|TRBJ1-2|-
TGTGCCCTCCGGGAGAACTATGGCTACACCTTC
CALRENYGYTF
>TRBV6-1|-|TRBJ2-7|-
TGTGCCAGCCATTTCGGGGCCTCAAGGTCCTACGAGCAGTACTTC
CASHFGASRSYEQYF
>TRBV7-2|-|TRBJ2-7|once
TGTGCCAGCAGCTTAAGTTTCTACGAGCAGTACTTC
CASSLSFYEQYF
>TRBV15|-|TRBJ2-2|-
TGTGCCACCAGCAGAAGAGGGGCCGGGGAGCTGTTTTTT
CATSRRGAGELFF
>TRBV7-2|-|TRBJ2-1|-
TGTGCCAGCAGCTTAGGTAGGGTTGAATACAATGAGCAGTTCTTC
CASSLGRVEYNEQFF
>TRBV6-6|-|TRBJ1-5|-
TGTGCCAGCAGTTACTCGGGGGGAGATCAGCCCCAGCATTTT
CASSYSGGDQPQHF
>TRBV15|-|TRBJ2-7|-
TGTGCCACCAGCAGCGCGGACCAGTCCTACGAGCAGTACTTC
CATSSADQSYEQYF
>TRBV5-4|-|TRBJ1-2|-
TGTGCCAGCAGCCAAGACCCGACGGGACCGGATGGCTACACCTTC
CASSQDPTGPDGYTF
>TRBV28|-|TRBJ2-7|-
TGTGCCAGCAGGACGACCTTTACTACGGACGGACCGGTTACCGCCTACGAGCAGTACTTC
CASRTTFTTDGPVTAYEQYF
>TRBV5-5|-|TRBJ1-4|once
TGTGCCAGCAGCTTAAAAAAACAGGGAGCTGAAAAACTGTTTTTT
CASSLKKQGAEKLFF
>TRBV7-8|-|TRBJ1-1|once
TGTGCCAGCAGCCCTTCAGTAGGCGGGGCCACTGAAGCTTTCTTT
CASSPSVGGATEAFF
>TRBV4-1|-|TRBJ2-1|-
TGCGCCAGCAGCCAGGAACCGGGACTCAGTCTGTCTGAGCAGTTCTTC
CASSQEPGLSLSEQFF